This T cell receptor beta chain originates from a study of blood T cells in healthy people across ages. The CDR3 runs 12 residues. Germline lookup yields CDR1 SNHLY and CDR2 FYNNEI. Trimming cost V 5 bases and J 5 bases, with 10 bases left between them. PCR was performed a second time for roughly 7 to 11 cycles using a sample-barcoded 5' primer and a J-beta primer mix. TCRdb redid the calling of the 5' RACE reads with MiXCR, one entry per CDR3 protein. Of over a million distinct CDR3 sequences in the sample, around 45% are singletons; the top ten hold 15% to 20%. The sequence came from a woman aged 60-75 years in good health. The sequenced material came from blood. The chain carries TRBV2 and TRBJ2-7, with TRBD1 as a possible D gene (5 bases). The CDR3 region is CASSQGLDEQYF. CDR3 coding DNA: TGTGCCAGCAGTCAGGGCCTCGACGAGCAGTACTTC. Looking up the rest from reference TRBV2 and TRBJ2-7 gives the full variable domain: EPEVTQTPSHQVTQMGQEVILRCVPISNHLYFYWYRQILGQKVEFLVSFYNNEISEKSEIFDDQFSVERPDGSNFTLKIRSTKLEDSAMYFCASSQGLDEQYFGPGTRLTVT.